Listed below are T cell receptor beta chains from one sample, sequenced in a study of T cells in Graves' hyperthyroidism and ophthalmopathy. TCRdb itself ran the multiplex PCR reads through MiXCR, one entry per CDR3 protein. Among about 480,000 distinct CDR3 sequences, approximately 14% were seen once, and the ten largest hold over 15%. Sequenced input: blood. Receptors were obtained from a woman under 30 with Graves' hyperthyroidism. Each CDR3 is given with its conserved first and last residue.

v_call,j_call,cdr3_aa
TRBV6-5,TRBJ1-3,CASSYARHIGNTIYF
TRBV3-1,TRBJ2-7,CASSQEILVGKQYF
TRBV11-2,TRBJ1-1,CASSLSGFTEAFF
TRBV30,TRBJ2-1,CAWSVSFYNEQFF
TRBV5-6,TRBJ1-5,CASSTRGQLYQPQHF
TRBV20-1,TRBJ2-1,CSASGRYNEQFF
TRBV29-1,TRBJ1-1,CSGREGGVNTEAFF
TRBV2,TRBJ2-2,CASSGQGANTGELFF
TRBV7-3,TRBJ2-1,CASSLGTSSENEQFF
TRBV27,TRBJ1-5,CASSLSAGNQPQHF
TRBV19,TRBJ2-5,CASSNPGVGKTQYF
TRBV2,TRBJ2-1,CASSEGASGRRRYNEQFF
TRBV14,TRBJ1-4,CASSQQRRGGKLFF
TRBV5-6,TRBJ1-2,CASSGQGAAGYTF
TRBV20-1,TRBJ1-1,CSASFVGAAFF
TRBV3-1,TRBJ1-1,CASSAGTGKAFF
TRBV19,TRBJ1-1,CASSVHRTEAFF
TRBV19,TRBJ2-1,CASRRLADNEQFF
TRBV20-1,TRBJ2-4,CSARREKVAKNIQYF
TRBV7-3,TRBJ2-1,CASSNERGAYNEQFF
TRBV9,TRBJ2-1,CASSVEGGGGPHNEQFF
TRBV3-1,TRBJ2-7,CASSQDRTAFYEQYF
TRBV20-1,TRBJ2-3,CSANPGQGTDTQYF
TRBV19,TRBJ2-2,CASSWKTGELFF
TRBV6-1,TRBJ2-7,CASSTDFTYEQYF
TRBV4-1,TRBJ2-3,CASSQRTGGTDTQYF
TRBV12-3/TRBV12-4,TRBJ2-3,CASSLNRGGTDTQYF
TRBV12-3/TRBV12-4,TRBJ2-7,CASSTLAGVPLSSYEQYF
TRBV7-9,TRBJ1-1,CASSPILGGAGAFF